The present T cell receptor beta chain was sequenced within a study of identical twins. TCRdb used MiXCR to reprocess the 5' RACE reads, holding one entry per CDR3 protein. This sample has 1.5 million to 2 million distinct CDR3 sequences; about 30% occur once, and the top ten carry less than 0.35%. This clonotype came up a few times. Looked up from germline, CDR1 is SGHRS and CDR2 is YFSETQ. After removal of 1 base from V and 0 bases from J, the junction contained 3 bases not matched to a gene. CDR3 length equals 16 residues. This clonotype was obtained from a newborn girl in good health. The chain joins TRBV5-1 to TRBJ1-1; 10 nucleotides match TRBD1. The sequenced sample was cord blood. The CDR3 nucleotides read TGCGCCAGCAGCTTGCTGACAGGGGGCTTGAACACTGAAGCTTTCTTT. It is translated as CASSLLTGGLNTEAFF.